The clone carrying this T cell receptor (beta chain) showed up just a few times. The antigen is undetermined. This sample stems from a study of blood T cells in healthy people across ages. Broader study findings: Diversity was higher, and naive CD4+ cells more numerous, in long-lived donors than in aged donors. PBMCs went unsorted, and a conclusive naive versus antigen-experienced comparison was therefore prevented.

V gave up 3 bases and J gave up 6 bases; unmatched junction bases: 8. The germline V gene has CDR1 SGDLS and CDR2 YYNGEE. This CDR3 contains 16 residues. PCR was performed a second time for 7 to 11 cycles using a sample-barcoded 5' primer and a J-beta primer mix. TCRdb redid the calling of the 5' RACE reads with MiXCR, one entry per CDR3 protein. The data hold fewer than 1.5 million distinct CDR3 sequences, with about 43% observed a single time. The chain couples TRBV9 to TRBJ2-2; 10 nucleotides align to TRBD1. The clonotype originates from a woman under 30 in good health. The sequencing input was blood. This CDR3 is CASSEMGQGISGELFF. The DNA of the CDR3 is TGTGCCAGCAGCGAAATGGGACAGGGGATTTCCGGGGAGCTGTTTTTT. The whole variable domain, remainder taken from reference TRBV9 and TRBJ2-2, is DSGVTQTPKHLITATGQRVTLRCSPRSGDLSVYWYQQSLDQGLQFLIQYYNGEERAKGNILERFSAQQFPDLHSELNLSSLELGDSALYFCASSEMGQGISGELFFGEGSRLTVL.